This T cell receptor beta chain derives from a study of vaccination and CD4 T cells after COVID-19. For the study at large: A median of around 70 days (range 14 to 241) separated dose two from the taking of post-vaccine samples. Overlapping SARS-CoV-2, HCoV-NL63, HCoV-OC43 and HCoV-229E spike peptides stimulated the cells.

The germline V gene encodes CDR1 SNHLY and CDR2 FYNNEI. This CDR3 spans 16 amino acids. The V and J ends lost 8 bases and 4 bases, in that order; junction bases with no gene match: 10. Treatment indicated: 10-day PBMC culture with coronavirus spike peptide pools or control peptides (ViraFEST assay). Wells contained roughly 2.2 million PBMCs each, and these were cultured with roughly 10 IU/ml IL-2 and around 10 ug/ml peptide pools. About this clonotype: Its matching antigen is unknown.

The Oncomine TCR Beta short-read assay was what sequenced the DNA obtained from cultured CD4+ T cells. TCRdb reanalysed the PCR reads using MiXCR and keeps one entry per CDR3 protein. The profile shows about 14,000 distinct CDR3 sequences, around 56% of them singletons. This chain joins TRBV2 and TRBJ2-5, with 13 bases aligning to TRBD2. The clonotype originates from a human donor who had recovered from COVID-19. The material sequenced was CD4+ T cells from blood, cultured in vitro. CDR3 in DNA: TGTGCCAGCCAACACCGGACTAGCGGGAGAGGAGAGACCCAGTACTTC. It translates to CASQHRTSGRGETQYF.